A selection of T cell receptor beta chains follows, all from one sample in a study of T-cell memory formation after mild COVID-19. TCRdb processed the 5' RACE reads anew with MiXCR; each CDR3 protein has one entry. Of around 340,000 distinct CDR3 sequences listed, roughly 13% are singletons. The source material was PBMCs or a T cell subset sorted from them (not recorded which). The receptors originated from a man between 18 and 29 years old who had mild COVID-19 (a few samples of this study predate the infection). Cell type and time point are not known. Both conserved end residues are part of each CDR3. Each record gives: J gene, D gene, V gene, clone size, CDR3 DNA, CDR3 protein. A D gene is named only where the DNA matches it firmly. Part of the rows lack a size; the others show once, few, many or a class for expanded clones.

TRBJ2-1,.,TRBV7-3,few,TGTGCCAGCAGCCAAGTCGGGGGGCTTTACAATGAGCAGTTCTTC,CASSQVGGLYNEQFF
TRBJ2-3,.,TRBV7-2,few,TGTGCCAGCAGCTTATGGGTCCACCAGGCAGATACGCAGTATTTT,CASSLWVHQADTQYF
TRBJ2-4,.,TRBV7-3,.,TGTGCCAGCAGCTTAACGCAAGGCGTGCAGTACTTC,CASSLTQGVQYF
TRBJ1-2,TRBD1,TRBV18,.,TGTGCCAGCTCACCCCTCCGGGACAGGGTGGATGGCTACACCTTC,CASSPLRDRVDGYTF
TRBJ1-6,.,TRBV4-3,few,TGCGCCAGCAGCCAAGACCCTTCTTATGGTACCGGGAATAGTTCACCCCTCCACTTT,CASSQDPSYGTGNSSPLHF
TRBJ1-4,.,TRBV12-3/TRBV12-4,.,TGTGCCAGCAGCCCGAGCCCCGGGGTGCAAAAACTGTTTTTT,CASSPSPGVQKLFF
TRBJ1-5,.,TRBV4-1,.,TGCGCCAGCAGCTTACGCGGGGGATGGGATAATCAGCCCCAGCATTTT,CASSLRGGWDNQPQHF
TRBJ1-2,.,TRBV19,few,TGTGCCAGTACCCCCTACGGCAGCGGAGACTACACCTTC,CASTPYGSGDYTF
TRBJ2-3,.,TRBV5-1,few,TGCGCCAGCAGCTGGGACGGAAATACGCAGTATTTT,CASSWDGNTQYF
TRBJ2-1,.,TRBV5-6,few,TGTGCCAGCAGCGGACGACAGGGGAGGGGTGAGCAGTTCTTC,CASSGRQGRGEQFF
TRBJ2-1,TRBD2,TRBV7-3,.,TGTGCCAGCAGCTTACGTCCCCTAGCGGGGGGGTACAATGAGCAGTTCTTC,CASSLRPLAGGYNEQFF
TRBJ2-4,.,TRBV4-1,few,TGCGCCAGCAGCCAACCTAAGGGAGAAAACATTCAGTACTTC,CASSQPKGENIQYF
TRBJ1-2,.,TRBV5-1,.,TGCGCCAGCAGCTTGGGAGGCAGCTTCAGTGGCTACACCTTC,CASSLGGSFSGYTF
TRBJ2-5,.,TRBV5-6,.,TGTGCCAGCAGCTTGTGGTCAGGACAAGAGACCCAGTACTTC,CASSLWSGQETQYF
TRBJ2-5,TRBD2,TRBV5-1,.,TGCGCCAGCAGCTTGGAACCAGCGGGGTCGGCGGAGACCCAGTACTTC,CASSLEPAGSAETQYF
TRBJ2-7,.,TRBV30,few,TGTGCCTGGAGTGGCAGGGTATACGAGCAGTACTTC,CAWSGRVYEQYF
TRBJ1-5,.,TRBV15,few,TGTGCCACCGGTCATAGTGGGCGGAGGGGTCAGCCCCAGCATTTT,CATGHSGRRGQPQHF
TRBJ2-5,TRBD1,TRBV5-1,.,TGCGCCAGCAGCTTGGTCGGACAGGGGGCAGGAGAGACCCAGTACTTC,CASSLVGQGAGETQYF
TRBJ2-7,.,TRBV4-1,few,TGCGCCAGCAGCCAAGATTTGCGGCAGTCCTACGAGCAGTACTTC,CASSQDLRQSYEQYF
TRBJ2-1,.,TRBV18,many,TGTGCCAGCTCACCGGGCCGAAGCTCCTACAATGAGCAGTTCTTC,CASSPGRSSYNEQFF
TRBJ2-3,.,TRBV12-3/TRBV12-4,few,TGTGCCAGCAGTTCGAGGGAAAGCACAGATACGCAGTATTTT,CASSSRESTDTQYF
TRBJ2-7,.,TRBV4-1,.,TGCGCCAGCAGCCAAGGAGCCGGGTTCTCCTACGAGCAGTACTTC,CASSQGAGFSYEQYF
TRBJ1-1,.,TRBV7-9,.,TGTGCCAGCAGCTTATCCCCTTCGGGCCAGATGAACACTGAAGCTTTCTTT,CASSLSPSGQMNTEAFF
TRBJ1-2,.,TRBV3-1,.,TGTGCCAGCAGCCAAGACTGGGGGGATGGCTACACCTTC,CASSQDWGDGYTF
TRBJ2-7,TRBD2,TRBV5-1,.,TGCGCCAGCAGCTTGTCACCGGGACTAGTAGGATACGAGCAGTACTTC,CASSLSPGLVGYEQYF
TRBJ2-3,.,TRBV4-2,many,TGTGCCAGCAGCCAAGATTGGCTTTCAGATACGCAGTATTTT,CASSQDWLSDTQYF
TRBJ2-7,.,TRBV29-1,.,TGCAGCGTTGCCGGGGCCTACGAGCAGTACTTC,CSVAGAYEQYF
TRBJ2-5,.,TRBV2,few,TGTGCCAGCAGTCTCCCAGGACGCCCGAGTAAAGAGACCCAGTACTTC,CASSLPGRPSKETQYF
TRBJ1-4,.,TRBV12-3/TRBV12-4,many,TGTGCCAGCAGTAACGGACAGTTAACTAATGAAAAACTGTTTTTT,CASSNGQLTNEKLFF